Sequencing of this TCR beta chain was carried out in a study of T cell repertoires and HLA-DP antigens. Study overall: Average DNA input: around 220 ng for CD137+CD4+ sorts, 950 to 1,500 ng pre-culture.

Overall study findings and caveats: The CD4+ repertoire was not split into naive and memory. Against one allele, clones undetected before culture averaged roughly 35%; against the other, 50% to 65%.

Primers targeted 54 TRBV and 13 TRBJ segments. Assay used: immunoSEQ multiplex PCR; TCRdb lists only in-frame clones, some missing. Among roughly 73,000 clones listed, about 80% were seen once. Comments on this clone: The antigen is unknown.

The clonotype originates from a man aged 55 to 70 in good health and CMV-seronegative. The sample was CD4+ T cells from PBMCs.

For the CDR3, the DNA is TGTGCCAGTAGCCCACAGGGAGCGAGCTATGGCTACACCTTC. It specifies CASSPQGASYGYTF. The rearrangement joins TRBV19 to TRBJ1-2; D is perhaps TRBD1 (6 bases). Germline CDR1 is LNHDA and CDR2 is SQIVND (reference sequence). The CDR3 contains 14 residues. Trimming stripped 6 bases from V and 4 bases from J, with 15 bases between.